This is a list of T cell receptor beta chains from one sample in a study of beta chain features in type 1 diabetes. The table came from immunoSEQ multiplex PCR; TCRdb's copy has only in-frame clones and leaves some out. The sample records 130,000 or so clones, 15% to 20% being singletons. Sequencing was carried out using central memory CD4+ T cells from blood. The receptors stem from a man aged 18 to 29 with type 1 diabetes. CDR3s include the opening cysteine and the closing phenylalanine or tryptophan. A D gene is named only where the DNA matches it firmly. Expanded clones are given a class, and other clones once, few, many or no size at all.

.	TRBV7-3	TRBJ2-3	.	CASSLGSSSTDTQYF	TGTGCCAGCAGCTTGGGGTCCTCCAGCACAGATACGCAGTATTTT
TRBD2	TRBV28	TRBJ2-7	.	CASSPTGGTSGYEQYF	TGTGCCAGCAGCCCTACCGGGGGGACTAGCGGCTACGAGCAGTACTTC
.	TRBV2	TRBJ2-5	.	CASSEGGREETQYF	TGTGCCAGCAGTGAAGGAGGCAGGGAGGAGACCCAGTACTTC
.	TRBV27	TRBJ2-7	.	CASSKTLAVSYEQYF	TGTGCCAGCAGTAAGACCTTAGCGGTCTCCTACGAGCAGTACTTC
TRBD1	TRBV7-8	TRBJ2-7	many	CASSLESGGSSYEQYF	TGTGCCAGCAGCTTAGAGTCAGGGGGATCGAGCTACGAGCAGTACTTC
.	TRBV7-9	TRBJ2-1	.	CASSTSGTNYNEQFF	TGTGCCAGCAGCACATCCGGGACCAACTACAATGAGCAGTTCTTC
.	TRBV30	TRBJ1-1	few	CAWSVGSGRAEAFF	TGTGCCTGGAGTGTCGGGTCAGGAAGGGCTGAAGCTTTCTTT
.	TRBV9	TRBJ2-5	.	CASSAGPTGETQYF	TGTGCCAGCAGCGCCGGACCTACCGGAGAGACCCAGTACTTC
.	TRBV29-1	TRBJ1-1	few	CSVGVRDLTEAFF	TGCAGCGTTGGAGTCAGGGATCTCACTGAAGCTTTCTTT
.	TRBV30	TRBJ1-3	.	CAWSVGGPGNTIYF	TGTGCCTGGAGTGTAGGTGGACCGGGAAACACCATATATTTT
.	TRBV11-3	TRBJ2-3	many	CASSSPRADTQYF	TGTGCCAGCAGCTCCCCCCGGGCAGATACGCAGTATTTT
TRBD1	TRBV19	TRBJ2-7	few	CASRIEDRAAHEQYF	TGTGCCAGTAGGATCGAGGACAGGGCAGCCCACGAGCAGTACTTC
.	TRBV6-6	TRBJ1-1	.	CASSLGTANTEAFF	TGTGCCAGCAGTCTGGGGACGGCGAACACTGAAGCTTTCTTT
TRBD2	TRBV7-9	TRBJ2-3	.	CASSLLADTDTQYF	TGTGCCAGCAGCTTACTAGCGGACACAGATACGCAGTATTTT
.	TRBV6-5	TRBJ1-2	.	CASSYGGDYGYTF	TGTGCCAGCAGTTACGGCGGAGACTATGGCTACACCTTC
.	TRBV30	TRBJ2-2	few	CAWRRLGAANTGELFF	TGTGCCTGGAGGCGGCTAGGGGCCGCGAACACCGGGGAGCTGTTTTTT
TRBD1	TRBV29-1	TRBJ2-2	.	CSVEGDRDGELFF	TGCAGCGTTGAAGGGGACAGGGACGGGGAGCTGTTTTTT
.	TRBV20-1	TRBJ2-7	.	CSAGGSYEQYF	TGCAGTGCTGGGGGTTCTTACGAGCAGTACTTC
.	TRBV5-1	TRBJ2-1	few	CASSWTNSIANEQFF	TGCGCCAGCAGCTGGACAAACAGTATTGCCAATGAGCAGTTCTTC
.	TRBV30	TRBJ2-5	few	CAWSVRLQETQYF	TGTGCCTGGAGTGTTCGACTGCAAGAGACCCAGTACTTC
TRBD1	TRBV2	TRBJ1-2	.	CASSELRGPGGYTF	TGTGCCAGCAGTGAACTTAGGGGGCCGGGAGGCTACACCTTC
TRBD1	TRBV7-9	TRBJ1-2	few	CASSMTGGGYTF	TGTGCCAGCAGCATGACAGGGGGTGGCTACACCTTC
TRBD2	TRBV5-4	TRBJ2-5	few	CASSLITSGQETQYF	TGTGCCAGCAGCTTGATAACTAGCGGACAAGAGACCCAGTACTTC
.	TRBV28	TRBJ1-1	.	CASSGEPKKEAFF	TGTGCCAGCAGCGGGGAACCCAAAAAAGAAGCTTTCTTT
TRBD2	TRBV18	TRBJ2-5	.	CASSALLAGGPQETQYF	TGTGCCAGCTCAGCCCTACTAGCGGGAGGGCCTCAAGAGACCCAGTACTTC
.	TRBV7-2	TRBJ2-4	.	CASSSRQNIQYF	TGTGCCAGCAGCTCCCGCCAAAACATTCAGTACTTC
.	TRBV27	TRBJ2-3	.	CASSLSWQMGETQYF	TGTGCCAGCAGTTTATCCTGGCAGATGGGAGAAACGCAGTATTTT
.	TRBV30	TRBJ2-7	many	CAWSDRGARYF	TGTGCCTGGAGTGATCGTGGCGCGCGGTACTTC
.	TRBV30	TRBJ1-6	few	CASTVGNNSPLHF	TGTGCCTCCACCGTCGGCAATAATTCACCCCTCCACTTT
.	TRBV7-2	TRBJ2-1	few	CASSLATSGREQFF	TGTGCCAGCAGCTTAGCGACGTCAGGGCGGGAGCAGTTCTTC
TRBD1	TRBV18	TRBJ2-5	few	CASSPPTGGETQYF	TGTGCCAGCTCACCACCGACAGGGGGTGAGACCCAGTACTTC
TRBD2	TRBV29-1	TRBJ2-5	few	CSGLAGQETQYF	TGCAGCGGACTAGCGGGACAAGAGACCCAGTACTTC
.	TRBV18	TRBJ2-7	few	CASSQSLALNDEQYF	TGTGCCAGCTCACAGAGCTTAGCGTTAAACGACGAGCAGTACTTC
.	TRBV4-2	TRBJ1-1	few	CASSQDQIEAFF	TGTGCCAGCAGCCAAGATCAGATTGAAGCTTTCTTT
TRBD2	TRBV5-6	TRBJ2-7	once	CASSYPGLANEQYF	TGTGCCAGCAGCTACCCGGGACTAGCGAACGAGCAGTACTTC
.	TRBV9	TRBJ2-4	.	CASSTTGLAKNIQYF	TGTGCCAGCAGCACAACAGGGTTAGCCAAAAACATTCAGTACTTC
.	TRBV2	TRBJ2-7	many	CASSPGTYSYEQYF	TGTGCCAGCAGTCCCGGGACTTACTCCTACGAGCAGTACTTC
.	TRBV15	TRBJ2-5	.	CATSRDRWAGETQYF	TGTGCCACCAGCAGAGATCGGTGGGCAGGAGAGACCCAGTACTTC
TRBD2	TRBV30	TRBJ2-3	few	CAWSPGLAITDTQYF	TGTGCCTGGAGTCCGGGACTAGCGATCACAGATACGCAGTATTTT
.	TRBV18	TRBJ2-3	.	CASSPMDGDTQYF	TGTGCCAGCTCACCAATGGATGGAGATACGCAGTATTTT
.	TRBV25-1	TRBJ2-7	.	CASTPRTGRDEQYF	TGTGCCAGCACCCCGAGGACAGGGAGGGACGAGCAGTACTTC